This T cell receptor (beta chain) was retrieved from a study of blood T cell repertoires in COVID-19. Overall study context: Donors in the United States, Italy and Spain gave samples during acute or convalescent COVID-19.

Participants were aged about 18 to 90 years, lived in about 26 US areas, and enrolled virtually. Each recovered donor of Cohort 3 presented with two negative PCRs, clearance, or symptom resolution. Methods used by the authors: The authors estimated nucleated cell counts from reference gene primer amplification. The repertoire was sequenced with immunoSEQ multiplex PCR; TCRdb's copy has only in-frame clones and lacks some. V and J calls and clone size are given by that table; D and trimming were obtained from the DNA. The sample records hundreds of thousands of clones, more than 75% being singletons. This TCR came from a man aged 18 to 35 who had recovered from COVID-19. Sequencing was done on a sample of PBMCs or T cells enriched from blood (not recorded which).

Here the CDR3 reads CASSFDSDYYGYTF. The CDR3 coding sequence is TGTGCCAGCAGTTTTGACAGCGATTACTATGGCTACACCTTC. V usage is TRBV6-5 and J usage is TRBJ1-2; D is possibly TRBD1 (5 bases). The germline V and J ends were trimmed by 4 bases and 3 bases, with 12 bases remaining between them. The CDR3 totals 14 residues. The germline CDR1 and CDR2 sequences are MNHEY and SVGAGI.